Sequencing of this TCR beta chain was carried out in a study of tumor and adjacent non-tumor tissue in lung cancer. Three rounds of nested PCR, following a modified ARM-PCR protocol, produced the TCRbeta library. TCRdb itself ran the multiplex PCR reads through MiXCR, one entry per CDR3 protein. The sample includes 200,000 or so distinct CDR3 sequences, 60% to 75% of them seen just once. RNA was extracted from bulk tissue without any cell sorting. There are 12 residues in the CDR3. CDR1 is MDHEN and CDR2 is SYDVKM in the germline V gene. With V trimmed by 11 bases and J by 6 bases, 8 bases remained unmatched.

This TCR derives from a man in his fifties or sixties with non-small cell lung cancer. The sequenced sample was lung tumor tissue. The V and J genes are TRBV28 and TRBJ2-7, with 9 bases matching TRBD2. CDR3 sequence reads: CAHGGRGLEQYF. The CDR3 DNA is TGTGCCCACGGCGGGAGGGGGCTCGAGCAGTACTTC.